What follows is one T cell receptor (beta chain) and its context. Its antigen is undetermined. The record originates from a study of shared clonotypes between healthy human individuals. Study-wide points: Sequencing depth was a factor that was expected to affect clonotype sharing among donors. Genetic and exposure-history diversity was limited by the few donors. Relative to memory subsets, naive subsets generally showed larger estimated richness.

The CDR3 extends over 16 amino acids. Germline V gene sequence: CDR1 SGHRS, CDR2 YFSETQ. V shed 3 bases and J shed 4 bases, with 19 bases lying between them. Generated by immunoSEQ multiplex PCR, the TCRdb table keeps only in-frame clones and is missing some. Of approximately 720,000 clones in the sample, 72% were seen once. The gene calls are TRBV5-1 and TRBJ1-1; the D gene is possibly TRBD1 (5 bases). Sample: memory CD4+ T cells sorted from blood. Subset in this sample: CD45RA-negative fraction. This TCR derives from a woman aged 25 to 39 in good health. In DNA form, the CDR3 reads TGCGCCAGCAGCTGGGGGATAGAGGCAATGGCCACTGAAGCTTTCTTT. Translating gives CASSWGIEAMATEAFF.